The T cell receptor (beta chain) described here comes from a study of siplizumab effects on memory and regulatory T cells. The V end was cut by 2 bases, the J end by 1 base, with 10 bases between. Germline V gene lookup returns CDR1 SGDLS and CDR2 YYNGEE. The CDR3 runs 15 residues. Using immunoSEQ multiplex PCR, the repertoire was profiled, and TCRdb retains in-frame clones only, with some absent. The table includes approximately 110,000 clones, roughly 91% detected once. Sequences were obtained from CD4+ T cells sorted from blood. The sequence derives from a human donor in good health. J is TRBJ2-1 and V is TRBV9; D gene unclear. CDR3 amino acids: CASSVGSISYNEQFF. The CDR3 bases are TGTGCCAGCAGCGTCGGGTCTATATCCTACAATGAGCAGTTCTTC.